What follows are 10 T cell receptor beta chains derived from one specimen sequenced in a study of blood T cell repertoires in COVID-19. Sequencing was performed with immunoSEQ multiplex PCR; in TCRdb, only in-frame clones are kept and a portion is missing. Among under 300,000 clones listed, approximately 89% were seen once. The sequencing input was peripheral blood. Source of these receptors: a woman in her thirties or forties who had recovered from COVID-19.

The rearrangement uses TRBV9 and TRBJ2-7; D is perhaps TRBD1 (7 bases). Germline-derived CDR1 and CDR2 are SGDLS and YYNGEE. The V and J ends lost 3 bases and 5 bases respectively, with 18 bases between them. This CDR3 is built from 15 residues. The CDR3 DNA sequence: TGTGCCAGCAGCGGTGGGGGGCAGGGGGACAACGAGCAGTACTTC. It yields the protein CASSGGGQGDNEQYF.

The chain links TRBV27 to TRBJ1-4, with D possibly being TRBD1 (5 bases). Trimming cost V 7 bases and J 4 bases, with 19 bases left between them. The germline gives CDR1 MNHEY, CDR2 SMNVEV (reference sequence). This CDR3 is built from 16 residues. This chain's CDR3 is CASKALKAQGNEKLFF. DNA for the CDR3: TGTGCCAGCAAGGCCCTGAAGGCGCAGGGTAATGAAAAACTGTTTTTT. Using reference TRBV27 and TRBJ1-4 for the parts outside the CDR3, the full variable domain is EAQVTQNPRYLITVTGKKLTVTCSQNMNHEYMSWYRQDPGLGLRQIYYSMNVEVTDKGDVPEGYKVSRKEKRNFPLILESPSPNQTSLYFCASKALKAQGNEKLFFGSGTQLSVL.

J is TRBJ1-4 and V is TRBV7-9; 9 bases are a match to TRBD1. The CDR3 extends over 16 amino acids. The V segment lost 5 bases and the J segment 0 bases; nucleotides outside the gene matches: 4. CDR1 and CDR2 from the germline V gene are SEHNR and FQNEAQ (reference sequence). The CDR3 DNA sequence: TGTGCCAGCAGCCCCGGGACAGGGACAACTAATGAAAAACTGTTTTTT. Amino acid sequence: CASSPGTGTTNEKLFF.

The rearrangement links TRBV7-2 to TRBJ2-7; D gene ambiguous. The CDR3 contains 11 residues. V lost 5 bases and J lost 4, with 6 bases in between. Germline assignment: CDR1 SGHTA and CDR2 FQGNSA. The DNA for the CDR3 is TGTGCCAGCAGCCAGTTGTACGAGCAGTACTTC. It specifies CASSQLYEQYF.

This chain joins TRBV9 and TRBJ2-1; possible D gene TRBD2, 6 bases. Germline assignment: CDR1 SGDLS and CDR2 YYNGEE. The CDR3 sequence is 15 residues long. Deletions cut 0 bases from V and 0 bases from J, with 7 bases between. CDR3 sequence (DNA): TGTGCCAGCAGCGTAGCGGGGGACTCCTACAATGAGCAGTTCTTC. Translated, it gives CASSVAGDSYNEQFF.

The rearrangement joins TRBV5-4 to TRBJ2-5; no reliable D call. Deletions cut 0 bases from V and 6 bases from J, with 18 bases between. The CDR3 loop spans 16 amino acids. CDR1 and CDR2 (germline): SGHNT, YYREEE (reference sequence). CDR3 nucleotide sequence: TGTGCCAGCAGCTTGGAATCTGGGCTTCGGTCTCAGACCCAGTACTTC. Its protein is CASSLESGLRSQTQYF.

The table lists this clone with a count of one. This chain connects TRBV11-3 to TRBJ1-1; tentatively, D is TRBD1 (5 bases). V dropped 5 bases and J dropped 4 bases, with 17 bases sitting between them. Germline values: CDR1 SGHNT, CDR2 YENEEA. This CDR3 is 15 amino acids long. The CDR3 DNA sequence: TGTGCCAGCAGCCTCCTATTGGGGGGATCCACTGAAGCTTTCTTT. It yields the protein CASSLLLGGSTEAFF.

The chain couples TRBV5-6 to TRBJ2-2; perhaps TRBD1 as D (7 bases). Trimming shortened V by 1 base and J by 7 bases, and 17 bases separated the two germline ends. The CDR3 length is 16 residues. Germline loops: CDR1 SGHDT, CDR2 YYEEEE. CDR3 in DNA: TGTGCCAGCAGCTTGTGGGTTGACAGGGAGGTCGGGGAGCTGTTTTTT. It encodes CASSLWVDREVGELFF. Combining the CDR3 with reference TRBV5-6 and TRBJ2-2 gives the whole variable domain DAGVTQSPTHLIKTRGQQVTLRCSPKSGHDTVSWYQQALGQGPQFIFQYYEEEERQRGNFPDRFSGHQFPNYSSELNVNALLLGDSALYLCASSLWVDREVGELFFGEGSRLTVL.

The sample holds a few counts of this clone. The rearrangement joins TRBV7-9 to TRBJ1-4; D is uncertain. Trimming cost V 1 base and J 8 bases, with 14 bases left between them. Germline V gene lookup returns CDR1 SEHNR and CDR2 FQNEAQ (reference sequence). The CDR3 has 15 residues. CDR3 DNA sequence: TGTGCCAGCAGCTTAGGCTCAGCGGAGATCGAAAAACTGTTTTTT. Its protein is CASSLGSAEIEKLFF.

The CDR3 region is CASSSRDYEQYV. Here the CDR3 DNA reads TGTGCCAGCAGCTCACGGGACTACGAGCAGTACGTC. This rearrangement joins TRBV7-2 to TRBJ2-7; D is perhaps TRBD2 (5 bases). V was cut by 4 bases and J by 3 bases, with 7 bases left in between. The CDR3 is 12 amino acids. Germline assignment: CDR1 SGHTA and CDR2 FQGNSA.